This is a list of T cell receptor beta chains from one sample in a study of technical replicates of blood from a few donors. This table comes from immunoSEQ multiplex PCR, and its TCRdb copy is limited to in-frame clones, with some not included. The table includes approximately 79,000 clones, more than 85% detected once. The sequenced sample consisted of T cells isolated from PBMCs. Receptors originate from a human donor in good health. The CDR3 runs from the conserved cysteine through the conserved F or W. D genes are given only for firm matches. The size of a clone is reported for some rows only, either as once, few or many, or as a class for expanded clones.

v_call: TRBV7-8
d_call: -
j_call: TRBJ2-7
clone_size: once
cdr3_nt: TGTGCCAGCAGCTTAGGTTCCAGGGGATTGGACGAGCAGTACTTC
cdr3_aa: CASSLGSRGLDEQYF

v_call: TRBV5-1
d_call: TRBD1
j_call: TRBJ1-3
clone_size: -
cdr3_nt: TGCGCCAGCAGCTTGGCAGTCGGGGACAGGAGTCAAGGCTCTGGAAACACCATATATTTT
cdr3_aa: CASSLAVGDRSQGSGNTIYF

v_call: TRBV28
d_call: TRBD1
j_call: TRBJ2-7
clone_size: -
cdr3_nt: TGTGCCAGCAGCCTAGGGGACAGGGGGCTGGTCAACGAGCAGTACTTC
cdr3_aa: CASSLGDRGLVNEQYF

v_call: TRBV9
d_call: TRBD2
j_call: TRBJ2-5
clone_size: -
cdr3_nt: TGTGCCAGCAGCGGCAGCGGGCCCGGGGGGGAGACCCAGTACTTC
cdr3_aa: CASSGSGPGGETQYF

v_call: TRBV10-3
d_call: -
j_call: TRBJ2-3
clone_size: -
cdr3_nt: TGTGCCATCAGGGATTTTCTAGCGCCAGTGGGAGATACGCAGTATTTT
cdr3_aa: CAIRDFLAPVGDTQYF

v_call: TRBV11-2
d_call: -
j_call: TRBJ2-5
clone_size: -
cdr3_nt: TGTGCCAGCAGCTTAGGGACAGCCAAAGAGACCCAGTACTTC
cdr3_aa: CASSLGTAKETQYF

v_call: TRBV23-1
d_call: -
j_call: TRBJ1-1
clone_size: -
cdr3_nt: TGCGCCAGCAGTCGGAGGGAGGGCACTGAAGCTTTCTTT
cdr3_aa: CASSRREGTEAFF

v_call: TRBV6-5
d_call: -
j_call: TRBJ2-7
clone_size: -
cdr3_nt: TGTGCCAGCAGTTACTCGTACCGGGGCGAGCAGTACTTC
cdr3_aa: CASSYSYRGEQYF

v_call: TRBV6-5
d_call: -
j_call: TRBJ1-5
clone_size: -
cdr3_nt: TGTGCCAGCAGTTTCGGGCCCGCAGCGGCCAATCAGCCCCAGCATTTT
cdr3_aa: CASSFGPAAANQPQHF

v_call: TRBV28
d_call: -
j_call: TRBJ2-2
clone_size: -
cdr3_nt: TGTGCCAGCAGGGCAGCGGAAATTTACACCGGGGAGCTGTTTTTT
cdr3_aa: CASRAAEIYTGELFF

v_call: TRBV6-5
d_call: TRBD2
j_call: TRBJ2-3
clone_size: few
cdr3_nt: TGTGCCAGCAGTAGCGGGAGGTTCACAGATACGCAGTATTTT
cdr3_aa: CASSSGRFTDTQYF

v_call: TRBV7-6
d_call: -
j_call: TRBJ2-7
clone_size: -
cdr3_nt: TGTGCCAGCAGCTTAGGGGACTTGGAAGGTTTTTACGAGCAGTACTTC
cdr3_aa: CASSLGDLEGFYEQYF

v_call: TRBV9
d_call: -
j_call: TRBJ1-1
clone_size: -
cdr3_nt: TGTGCCAGCAGCCCTTCACTAAACACTGAAGCTTTCTTT
cdr3_aa: CASSPSLNTEAFF

v_call: TRBV7-9
d_call: -
j_call: TRBJ1-3
clone_size: -
cdr3_nt: TGTGCCAGCAGCTTGGGTTGGGGGGAGGAGAGAAACACCATATATTTT
cdr3_aa: CASSLGWGEERNTIYF

v_call: TRBV11-2
d_call: -
j_call: TRBJ1-2
clone_size: once
cdr3_nt: TGTGCCAGCACCCCGATTCGTCGTAGAAACTATGGCTACACCTTC
cdr3_aa: CASTPIRRRNYGYTF

v_call: TRBV5-1
d_call: TRBD1
j_call: TRBJ1-5
clone_size: once
cdr3_nt: TGCGCCAGCAGCTTGGAGCAGGGGGGTCAGCCCCAGCATTTT
cdr3_aa: CASSLEQGGQPQHF

v_call: TRBV6-6
d_call: -
j_call: TRBJ1-2
clone_size: -
cdr3_nt: TGTGCCAGCAGTGGACAGTCCTCTGCCTATGGCTACACCTTC
cdr3_aa: CASSGQSSAYGYTF

v_call: TRBV7-3
d_call: TRBD2
j_call: TRBJ2-3
clone_size: -
cdr3_nt: TGTGCCAGCAGCTTATATCCTAGCGGGGCCACAGATACGCAGTATTTT
cdr3_aa: CASSLYPSGATDTQYF

v_call: TRBV27
d_call: -
j_call: TRBJ2-7
clone_size: -
cdr3_nt: TGTGCCAGCAGTTATGGCAGGGGCGGATACGAGCAGTACTTC
cdr3_aa: CASSYGRGGYEQYF

v_call: TRBV30
d_call: TRBD1
j_call: TRBJ1-3
clone_size: -
cdr3_nt: TGTGCCTGGGGTACAGGGGCTGGAAACACCATATATTTT
cdr3_aa: CAWGTGAGNTIYF

v_call: TRBV27
d_call: TRBD1
j_call: TRBJ1-2
clone_size: -
cdr3_nt: TGTGCCAGCCTAGGGACAGGGGGCAACTATGGCTACACCTTC
cdr3_aa: CASLGTGGNYGYTF

v_call: TRBV28
d_call: TRBD1
j_call: TRBJ1-5
clone_size: -
cdr3_nt: TGTGCCAGCGCTTGGACAGGGAACAATCAGCCCCAGCATTTT
cdr3_aa: CASAWTGNNQPQHF

v_call: TRBV9
d_call: -
j_call: TRBJ2-2
clone_size: -
cdr3_nt: TGTGCCAGCAGCGCTTACAGGGAGAACACCGGGGAGCTGTTTTTT
cdr3_aa: CASSAYRENTGELFF

v_call: TRBV20-1
d_call: -
j_call: TRBJ2-5
clone_size: -
cdr3_nt: TGCAGTGCTCCCCGGAGAGAGACCCAGTACTTC
cdr3_aa: CSAPRRETQYF

v_call: TRBV19
d_call: -
j_call: TRBJ1-4
clone_size: -
cdr3_nt: TGTGCCAGTAGTCTTCCCAGAGGTTTAACTAATGAAAAACTGTTTTTT
cdr3_aa: CASSLPRGLTNEKLFF

v_call: TRBV9
d_call: -
j_call: TRBJ2-1
clone_size: -
cdr3_nt: TGTGCCAGCAGCGTAGCCGCCAGCTCCTACAATGAGCAGTTCTTC
cdr3_aa: CASSVAASSYNEQFF

v_call: TRBV6-1
d_call: -
j_call: TRBJ2-7
clone_size: -
cdr3_nt: TGTGCCAGCAGTGAAGTATCGGCGGGTCAGCAGTACTTC
cdr3_aa: CASSEVSAGQQYF

v_call: TRBV5-4
d_call: -
j_call: TRBJ1-2
clone_size: once
cdr3_nt: TGTGCCAGCAGCTTGGAGGGCAGGGTGGATGGCTACACCTTC
cdr3_aa: CASSLEGRVDGYTF

v_call: TRBV15
d_call: TRBD2
j_call: TRBJ2-1
clone_size: -
cdr3_nt: TGTGCCACCAGCAGAGATACCGTAGCGGGGTGGAATGAGCAGTTCTTC
cdr3_aa: CATSRDTVAGWNEQFF

v_call: TRBV7-7
d_call: -
j_call: TRBJ2-7
clone_size: -
cdr3_nt: TGTGCCAGCAGCCCCACGAGACAGTCCTACGAGCAGTACTTC
cdr3_aa: CASSPTRQSYEQYF

v_call: TRBV6-5
d_call: -
j_call: TRBJ2-2
clone_size: -
cdr3_nt: TGTGCCAGCACCGGCGTGCAGGGTCACACCGGGGAGCTGTTTTTT
cdr3_aa: CASTGVQGHTGELFF

v_call: TRBV11-2
d_call: -
j_call: TRBJ1-2
clone_size: -
cdr3_nt: TGTGCCAGCAGCCCCCTAGGGAACCCGGGAGGGTATGGCTACACCTTC
cdr3_aa: CASSPLGNPGGYGYTF

v_call: TRBV21-1
d_call: -
j_call: TRBJ2-2
clone_size: -
cdr3_nt: TGTGCCGGTTTAGCGGGAGGGAACACCGGGGAGCTGTTTTTT
cdr3_aa: CAGLAGGNTGELFF

v_call: TRBV7-2
d_call: TRBD2
j_call: TRBJ2-1
clone_size: once
cdr3_nt: TGTGCCAGCAGCTTGGCCGGGAGGACGGTCGATGAGCAGTTCTTC
cdr3_aa: CASSLAGRTVDEQFF

v_call: TRBV10-3
d_call: TRBD1
j_call: TRBJ2-1
clone_size: once
cdr3_nt: TGTGCCATCAGTATGACAGGGGGTGGGGACGATGAGCAGTTCTTC
cdr3_aa: CAISMTGGGDDEQFF

v_call: TRBV5-1
d_call: -
j_call: TRBJ2-6
clone_size: -
cdr3_nt: TGCGCCAGCAGCCCCCTGGGCAGCTCTGGGGCCAACGTCCTGACTTTC
cdr3_aa: CASSPLGSSGANVLTF

v_call: TRBV7-2
d_call: -
j_call: TRBJ1-2
clone_size: -
cdr3_nt: TGTGCCAGCAGCTTAGGACCACTAACTAACTATGGCTACACCTTC
cdr3_aa: CASSLGPLTNYGYTF

v_call: TRBV2
d_call: TRBD1
j_call: TRBJ1-2
clone_size: -
cdr3_nt: TGTGCCAGCAGATACCGGGACAGGGGGCCGGGAGGCTATGGCTACACCTTC
cdr3_aa: CASRYRDRGPGGYGYTF

v_call: TRBV18
d_call: -
j_call: TRBJ1-1
clone_size: -
cdr3_nt: TGTGCCAGCTCACCCTCGCGGGAACTCCGAGAAGCTTTCTTT
cdr3_aa: CASSPSRELREAFF

v_call: TRBV6-5
d_call: TRBD2
j_call: TRBJ2-7
clone_size: -
cdr3_nt: TGTGCCAGCAGTGCCAGACTAGCGGGAGAGCAGTACTTC
cdr3_aa: CASSARLAGEQYF

v_call: TRBV30
d_call: -
j_call: TRBJ1-1
clone_size: few
cdr3_nt: TGTGCCTGGAACCCCCGGGGGGACACTGAAGCTTTCTTT
cdr3_aa: CAWNPRGDTEAFF

v_call: TRBV10-3
d_call: -
j_call: TRBJ1-5
clone_size: few
cdr3_nt: TGTGCCATCGGGCAATATAGCAATCAGCCCCAGCATTTT
cdr3_aa: CAIGQYSNQPQHF

v_call: TRBV28
d_call: -
j_call: TRBJ1-2
clone_size: -
cdr3_nt: TGTGCCAGCAGTTCTGGGGCTTCTTCTAACTATGGCTACACCTTC
cdr3_aa: CASSSGASSNYGYTF

v_call: TRBV5-1
d_call: -
j_call: TRBJ2-1
clone_size: -
cdr3_nt: TGCGCCAGCACCCCTACGCCGGGATGGGAAGATGAGCAGTTCTTC
cdr3_aa: CASTPTPGWEDEQFF

v_call: TRBV10-3
d_call: -
j_call: TRBJ2-7
clone_size: once
cdr3_nt: TGTGCCATCAGTGAGTCCAGGGACGAGCAGTACTTC
cdr3_aa: CAISESRDEQYF

v_call: TRBV7-9
d_call: -
j_call: TRBJ1-1
clone_size: -
cdr3_nt: TGTGCCAGCAGCTTAATGAGCGCTGAAGCTTTCTTT
cdr3_aa: CASSLMSAEAFF

v_call: TRBV9
d_call: TRBD1
j_call: TRBJ1-2
clone_size: -
cdr3_nt: TGTGCCAGCAGCGTAGATGATCGGGACAGGGGGTTGCTTGGCTACACCTTC
cdr3_aa: CASSVDDRDRGLLGYTF

v_call: TRBV28
d_call: TRBD1
j_call: TRBJ2-7
clone_size: -
cdr3_nt: TGTGCCAGCAGCATACAGGGGCCCTCCTACGAGCAGTACTTC
cdr3_aa: CASSIQGPSYEQYF

v_call: TRBV23-1
d_call: TRBD2
j_call: TRBJ2-1
clone_size: -
cdr3_nt: TGCGCCAGCAGTCAATCGCTTTGGGGGGGTGAGCAGTTCTTC
cdr3_aa: CASSQSLWGGEQFF

v_call: TRBV28
d_call: -
j_call: TRBJ2-7
clone_size: -
cdr3_nt: TGTGCCAGCACCACAGCGGGTTACGAGCAGTACTTC
cdr3_aa: CASTTAGYEQYF

v_call: TRBV6-1
d_call: TRBD1
j_call: TRBJ1-4
clone_size: -
cdr3_nt: TGTGCCAGCAGTGAAGACAGGGGAGGAGAAAAACTGTTTTTT
cdr3_aa: CASSEDRGGEKLFF